One and the same sample provided the 20 T cell receptor beta chains below, sequenced in a study of OX40 agonist ivuxolimab in advanced cancers. TCRdb keeps only in-frame clones here, not all; method: immunoSEQ multiplex PCR. The sample consists of approximately 35,000 clones, 74% of them appearing once. The starting material was CD4+ or CD8+ T cells sorted from blood, obtained in a trial of the OX40 agonist ivuxolimab. The receptors stem from an adult with an advanced solid tumor such as melanoma, head and neck, liver or kidney cancer.

The rearrangement links TRBV25-1 to TRBJ1-3, with D perhaps matching TRBD1 (5 bases). The CDR3 is made up of 15 amino acids. V was cut by 3 bases and J by 4 bases, with 13 bases left in between. Germline values: CDR1 MGHDK, CDR2 SYGVNS. CDR3 sequence (DNA): TGTGCCAGCAGTGACAGGGAGGCGCGAGGAAACACCATATATTTT. Translation: CASSDREARGNTIYF.

V gene TRBV27 combines with J gene TRBJ2-7; D might be TRBD1 (6 bases). Trimming removed 7 bases at V and 1 base at J, with 17 bases between. The CDR3 covers 15 residues. Per germline, CDR1 MNHEY and CDR2 SMNVEV (reference sequence). The CDR3 DNA reads as TGTGCCAGCACCAACTTAGTACAGGGTTCCTACGAGCAGTACTTC. Its translation is CASTNLVQGSYEQYF.

The chain carries TRBV9 and TRBJ1-2, with TRBD1 matching over 9 bases. V trimming: 4 bases; J trimming: 2 bases; junction bases outside the gene matches: 6. CDR3 length equals 15 residues. Germline CDR1 SGDLS, CDR2 YYNGEE. In DNA, the CDR3 is TGTGCCAGCAGCACCGGACAGGGGTTAAACTATGGCTACACCTTC. It codes for CASSTGQGLNYGYTF.

The chain carries TRBV28 and TRBJ2-2; 9 bases line up with TRBD1. V lost 6 bases to trimming and J lost 3 bases; unmatched junction nucleotides: 2. CDR1 and CDR2 from the germline V gene are MDHEN and SYDVKM. The CDR3 is made up of 14 amino acids. In nucleotides, the CDR3 is TGTGCCAGCAGGGGGACAGGGCACACCGGGGAGCTGTTTTTT. The encoded protein is CASRGTGHTGELFF.

The J gene is TRBJ2-5, the V gene TRBV5-6; perhaps TRBD2 as D (6 bases). Trimming left V 6 bases short and J 1 base short, with 16 bases between. The CDR3 runs 15 residues. From germline, CDR1 is SGHDT and CDR2 YYEEEE. The chain's CDR3 is CASITTGTSQETQYF. CDR3 in DNA: TGTGCCAGCATCACTACCGGGACTTCCCAAGAGACCCAGTACTTC.

To note about this clone: The sample contains more than one DNA sequence encoding this CDR3. V and J are TRBV5-1 and TRBJ2-3, with no clear D. Looked up from germline, CDR1 is SGHRS and CDR2 is YFSETQ. This CDR3 is 13 amino acids long. V lost 0 bases, J lost 3 bases, and 5 bases lay in between. The CDR3 loop is CASSLDGTDTQYF. The CDR3 coding sequence is TGCGCCAGCAGCTTGGATGGTACAGATACGCAGTATTTT.

This clone was detected many times. The chain joins TRBV7-2 to TRBJ1-2; the D gene is possibly TRBD1 (6 bases). The CDR3 has 16 amino acids. Per germline, CDR1 SGHTA and CDR2 FQGNSA. With 0 bases removed from V and 4 bases from J, the gap between germline ends came to 15 bases. In DNA, the CDR3 is TGTGCCAGCAGCTTAGCGCAGGGCGAGGGGGTCTATGGCTACACCTTC. Protein sequence: CASSLAQGEGVYGYTF. Complete variable domain (other parts from reference TRBV7-2 and TRBJ1-2): GAGVSQSPSNKVTEKGKDVELRCDPISGHTALYWYRQSLGQGLEFLIYFQGNSAPDKSGLPSDRFSAERTGGSVSTLTIQRTQQEDSAVYLCASSLAQGEGVYGYTFGSGTRLTVV.

Regarding this clone: The junction departs from the called germline gene at one end, perhaps through a read error. The chain employs TRBV5-3 and TRBJ2-7; weak D call: TRBD2 (5 bases). TRBV5-3 is placed among ORFs of uncertain function. The CDR3 is 12 amino acids. The CDR3 DNA is TGTGCCAGCAGCTTGGAGGTGGGCGAGCAGTACTTC. As protein: CASSLEVGEQYF.

This clone has more than one count but fewer than ten. The CDR3 sequence: CASSLDRGANEKLFF. In DNA, the CDR3 is TGTGCCAGCAGCCTCGACAGGGGTGCTAATGAAAAACTGTTTTTT. The chain joins TRBV4-2 to TRBJ1-4, with 8 bases that match TRBD1. Germline V lookup: CDR1 LGHNA, CDR2 YNFKEQ. Trimming removed 4 bases from V and 3 bases from J; junction bases left unmatched: 4. The CDR3 loop spans 15 amino acids.

This clone was detected only once. This chain connects TRBV18 to TRBJ1-2, with TRBD1 identical over 10 bases. CDR1 KGHSH and CDR2 LQKENI come from the germline V gene. There are 15 residues in the CDR3. J gave up 7 bases and V 3 bases, and 8 bases lay outside the gene matches. The CDR3 here is CASSPGTGVTVGYTF. The CDR3 nucleotides are TGTGCCAGCTCACCTGGGACAGGGGTTACCGTTGGCTACACCTTC.

This clone was detected only once. The chain joins TRBV7-8 to TRBJ1-5; D may be TRBD1 (6 bases). The CDR3 sequence is 15 residues long. V lost 5 bases and J lost 6, with 17 bases in between. Germline CDR1 is SGHVS and CDR2 is FQNEAQ. CDR3 DNA sequence: TGTGCCAGCAGCACCATGGGGGCGCAAGGTCAGCCCCAGCATTTT. This translates into CASSTMGAQGQPQHF.

The chain combines TRBV5-6 with TRBJ2-7; 11 positions agree with TRBD1. The CDR3 contains 14 residues. Germline V gene data show CDR1 as SGHDT and CDR2 as YYEEEE. The trim removed 4 bases at V and 7 bases at J, leaving 7 bases unmatched. The CDR3 reads CASSGRTGGREQYF. In nucleotides, the CDR3 is TGTGCCAGCAGCGGGCGGACAGGGGGCAGGGAGCAGTACTTC. The full variable domain, with the rest looked up from reference TRBV5-6 and TRBJ2-7, is DAGVTQSPTHLIKTRGQQVTLRCSPKSGHDTVSWYQQALGQGPQFIFQYYEEEERQRGNFPDRFSGHQFPNYSSELNVNALLLGDSALYLCASSGRTGGREQYFGPGTRLTVT.

This clone was seen a single time. CDR3 region: CASSVDTGKGQPQHF. CDR3 coding DNA: TGCGCCAGCAGCGTCGACACCGGTAAAGGACAGCCCCAGCATTTT. This chain connects TRBV5-1 to TRBJ1-5; no definite D call. The V end lost 4 bases, the J end lost 7 bases, and 18 bases lay between the germline ends. Germline CDR1 reads SGHRS; CDR2 reads YFSETQ. The CDR3 length is 15 residues.

The chain couples TRBV5-1 to TRBJ1-2; D remains ambiguous. The CDR3 runs 15 residues. The germline V and J ends were trimmed by 0 bases and 8 bases, with 17 bases remaining between them. Germline CDR1 and CDR2: SGHRS and YFSETQ. The CDR3 coding sequence is TGCGCCAGCAGCTTGGGGACGTCGCGGGCGCGCGGCTACACCTTC. Amino acids: CASSLGTSRARGYTF.

The chain joins TRBV7-9 to TRBJ2-3, with 9 bases identical to TRBD1. The germline gives CDR1 SEHNR, CDR2 FQNEAQ (reference sequence). CDR3 size: 15 residues. V gave up 3 bases and J gave up 3 bases; unmatched junction bases: 4. The CDR3 coding sequence is TGTGCCAGCAGCTTGGGGACAGGGCATACAGATACGCAGTATTTT. This sequence encodes CASSLGTGHTDTQYF. Variable domain in full (rest from reference TRBV7-9 and TRBJ2-3): DTGVSQNPRHKITKRGQNVTFRCDPISEHNRLYWYRQTLGQGPEFLTYFQNEAQLEKSRLLSDRFSAERPKGSFSTLEIQRTEQGDSAMYLCASSLGTGHTDTQYFGPGTRLTVL.

This chain joins TRBV27 and TRBJ1-2; TRBD1 matches at 10 bases. CDR1 is MNHEY and CDR2 is SMNVEV in the germline V gene (reference sequence). Losses at the gene ends were 5 bases for V and 4 bases for J; bases not matched to a gene: 7. CDR3 length: 15 residues. CDR3 sequence: CASSQIGTGAYGYTF. The CDR3 coding sequence is TGTGCCAGCAGTCAAATCGGGACAGGGGCCTATGGCTACACCTTC.

This clone was counted between two and nine times. The chain carries TRBV5-1 and TRBJ2-5; TRBD1 matches at 9 bases. V dropped 3 bases and J dropped 4; count of bases not matched to a gene: 4. The CDR3 runs 14 residues. CDR1 SGHRS and CDR2 YFSETQ come from the germline V gene. The CDR3 DNA reads as TGCGCCAGCAGCTGGACAGGGGAAGGAGAGACCCAGTACTTC. Residues: CASSWTGEGETQYF.

This chain connects TRBV14 to TRBJ2-5; D is perhaps TRBD1 (6 bases). This CDR3 comprises 17 residues. CDR1 SGHDN and CDR2 FVKESK come from the germline V gene. Trimming removed 4 bases at V and 5 bases at J, with 23 bases between. As DNA, the CDR3 is TGTGCCAGCAGCCCTACCCCTGTAATGGGGGCCGGGGAGACCCAGTACTTC. Its translation: CASSPTPVMGAGETQYF.

The chain has TRBV2 and TRBJ1-3, with D possibly matching TRBD1 (6 bases). Trimming removed 6 bases at V and 2 bases at J, with 14 bases between. Germline V gene sequence: CDR1 SNHLY, CDR2 FYNNEI. CDR3 length: 15 amino acids. CDR3 loop: CASRREDSPGNTIYF. Written as DNA, the CDR3 is TGTGCCAGCAGGAGGGAGGACAGCCCTGGAAACACCATATATTTT.

The rearrangement links TRBV5-1 to TRBJ1-4, with D unclear. Germline V gene sequence: CDR1 SGHRS, CDR2 YFSETQ. Trimming shortened V by 0 bases and J by 8 bases, and 14 bases separated the two germline ends. This CDR3 comprises 15 residues. This chain's CDR3 is CASSLAGQSLEKLFF. The CDR3 nucleotides are TGCGCCAGCAGCTTGGCCGGGCAGAGTCTGGAAAAACTGTTTTTT.